Below are 32 T cell receptor beta chains sequenced from a single sample in a study of graft-versus-host responses after intestinal transplantation. TCRdb's table, derived via immunoSEQ multiplex PCR, lists solely in-frame clones and lacks some. The sample includes more than 65,000 clones, about nine tenths of them seen just once. Their antigens are not known. The sequencing here drew on unstimulated CD8+ T cells sorted from spleen or lymph node cells, taken before transplant. The source of these receptors is a human donor who was the organ donor for an intestinal transplant.

V and J are TRBV19 and TRBJ2-7; D not resolved. Germline CDR1 reads LNHDA; CDR2 reads SQIVND (reference sequence). This CDR3 has 11 residues. V was cut by 10 bases and J by 3 bases, with 10 bases left in between. CDR3 sequence (DNA): TGTGCCACAGGCCAATTCTACGAGCAGTACTTC. As protein: CATGQFYEQYF.

V is TRBV7-2 and J is TRBJ1-4; 8 bases fit TRBD1. The CDR3 loop spans 15 amino acids. Germline V gene data show CDR1 as SGHTA and CDR2 as FQGNSA. V lost 4 bases, J lost 2 bases, and 3 bases stayed unmatched. In nucleotides, the CDR3 is TGTGCCAGCAGCTCCGGACAGGGTACTAATGAAAAACTGTTTTTT. Translating it yields CASSSGQGTNEKLFF.

The V call is TRBV4-1, the J call TRBJ1-4; TRBD1 agrees at 7 bases. The junction had 16 bases not matched to a gene; V was cut back by 0 bases and J by 0 bases. The V gene's germline CDR1 is MGHRA and CDR2 YSYEKL. The CDR3 runs 21 residues. For the CDR3, the DNA is TGCGCCAGCAGCCAAGATTTCCGAGAGACAGGGAGAAGAGCAACTAATGAAAAACTGTTTTTT. Translated: CASSQDFRETGRRATNEKLFF.

V is TRBV19 and J is TRBJ2-1, with 12 bases aligning to TRBD2. With 1 base clipped from V and 9 bases from J, the junction kept 1 base outside the gene matches. Per germline, CDR1 LNHDA and CDR2 SQIVND (reference sequence). The CDR3 sequence is 14 residues long. Here the CDR3 DNA reads TGTGCCAGTAGTATAGGGACTAGCGGGGTTGAGCAGTTCTTC. This translates into CASSIGTSGVEQFF.

The rearrangement uses TRBV30 and TRBJ2-1; 10 nucleotides line up with TRBD1. The CDR3 covers 15 residues. The V gene's germline CDR1 is GTSNPN and CDR2 SVGIG (reference sequence). V lost 0 bases and J lost 5; bases outside the gene matches: 4. The CDR3 here is CAWSVRDRGHNEQFF. CDR3 in DNA: TGTGCCTGGAGTGTACGGGACAGGGGCCACAATGAGCAGTTCTTC.

This clone was observed once. The rearrangement joins TRBV19 to TRBJ2-1; a weak D match, TRBD2 (5 bases). Germline loops: CDR1 LNHDA, CDR2 SQIVND (reference sequence). This CDR3 has 12 amino acids. The CDR3 coding sequence is TGTGCGAGCGGTGGATCACTTACTGAGCAGTTCTTC. Protein product: CASGGSLTEQFF.

The genes are TRBV6-5 and TRBJ1-6; 9 bases match TRBD1. Germline CDR1 and CDR2: MNHEY and SVGAGI. The CDR3 has 16 residues. The junction had 3 bases not matched to a gene; V was cut back by 2 bases and J by 4 bases. The CDR3: CASSYTTGGYNSPLHF. The CDR3 DNA reads as TGTGCCAGCAGTTACACGACAGGGGGGTATAATTCACCCCTCCACTTT.

This clone was recorded once. V usage is TRBV19 and J usage is TRBJ2-1; TRBD2 aligns across 9 bases. This CDR3 comprises 15 residues. V gave up 3 bases and J gave up 6 bases; unmatched junction bases: 6. Germline loops: CDR1 LNHDA, CDR2 SQIVND (reference sequence). CDR3 protein: CASSMIAGGPNEQFF. CDR3 nucleotide sequence: TGTGCCAGTAGTATGATCGCGGGGGGGCCCAATGAGCAGTTCTTC.

This clone has only one observation. V and J are TRBV7-9 and TRBJ2-2; no definite D call. Germline values: CDR1 SEHNR, CDR2 FQNEAQ (reference sequence). The CDR3 is 14 residues long. The V end was cut by 0 bases, the J end by 6 bases, with 8 bases between. The CDR3 here is CASSLALVPGELFF. The CDR3 DNA sequence: TGTGCCAGCAGCTTAGCTCTAGTTCCCGGGGAGCTGTTTTTT.

The chain employs TRBV5-6 and TRBJ1-1, with 7 positions matching TRBD1. J was trimmed by 1 base and V by 4 bases; bases with no gene match: 7. Germline loops: CDR1 SGHDT, CDR2 YYEEEE. This CDR3 is 15 amino acids long. The CDR3 loop reads CASSPGQARNTEAFF. Written as DNA, the CDR3 is TGTGCCAGCAGCCCAGGACAGGCGAGGAACACTGAAGCTTTCTTT.

The chain links TRBV7-9 to TRBJ1-1; weak D call: TRBD1 (5 bases). V lost 11 bases to trimming and J lost 1 base, with 11 bases between them. The CDR3 sequence is 12 residues long. In germline, CDR1 is SEHNR, CDR2 FQNEAQ (reference sequence). CDR3 in DNA: TGTGCCGGAGGGGAGGGGAACACTGAAGCTTTCTTT. Translation: CAGGEGNTEAFF. Using reference TRBV7-9 and TRBJ1-1 for the parts outside the CDR3, the full variable domain is DTGVSQNPRHKITKRGQNVTFRCDPISEHNRLYWYRQTLGQGPEFLTYFQNEAQLEKSRLLSDRFSAERPKGSFSTLEIQRTEQGDSAMYLCAGGEGNTEAFFGQGTRLTVV.

This clone occurred once. The J gene is TRBJ2-1, the V gene TRBV25-1; D not certain. V lost 8 bases to trimming and J lost 2 bases, with 16 bases between them. Germline loops: CDR1 MGHDK, CDR2 SYGVNS. The length of the CDR3 is 15 residues. The CDR3 sequence is CASVTRRKPYNEQFF. DNA for the CDR3: TGTGCCAGCGTGACACGACGAAAGCCCTACAATGAGCAGTTCTTC.

The rearrangement links TRBV7-2 to TRBJ2-7, with 9 nucleotides matching TRBD1. V was pared by 1 base and J by 3 bases, with 7 bases of the junction left unmatched. From germline, CDR1 is SGHTA and CDR2 FQGNSA. The CDR3 totals 16 residues. The CDR3 nucleotides are TGTGCCAGCAGCTTAGAGGCGGGACAGGGTTTCTACGAGCAGTACTTC. This codes for CASSLEAGQGFYEQYF.

The V and J genes are TRBV9 and TRBJ2-7; tentatively, D is TRBD1 (6 bases). CDR3 length: 13 amino acids. Trimming removed 5 bases from V and 3 bases from J, with 12 bases in between. The germline gives CDR1 SGDLS, CDR2 YYNGEE. The CDR3 coding sequence is TGTGCCAGCAGTCGAGGACAGCACTACGAGCAGTACTTC. It yields the protein CASSRGQHYEQYF.

The J gene is TRBJ2-5, the V gene TRBV30, with TRBD2 matching over 7 bases. The V gene end was trimmed by 0 bases and the J gene end by 3 bases; junction bases not matched to a gene: 7. Per the germline V gene, CDR1 is GTSNPN and CDR2 is SVGIG (reference sequence). This CDR3 comprises 15 residues. Here the CDR3 DNA reads TGTGCCTGGAGTGTTTATTGGCTAGCGGAAGAGACCCAGTACTTC. Its translation is CAWSVYWLAEETQYF.

This chain uses TRBV29-1 with TRBJ2-4; D gene uncertain. The V end lost 4 bases, the J end lost 8 bases, and 6 bases lay between the germline ends. Per germline, CDR1 SQVTM and CDR2 ANQGSEA. This CDR3 is built from 10 residues. The CDR3 region is CSVVLDIQYF. The CDR3 DNA sequence: TGCAGCGTTGTCTTAGACATTCAGTACTTC.

This chain uses TRBV9 with TRBJ2-7, with D perhaps TRBD2 (5 bases). This CDR3 has 15 residues. Trimming took 4 bases from V and 2 from J, leaving 16 bases between them. Germline CDR1 and CDR2: SGDLS and YYNGEE. CDR3 nucleotide sequence: TGTGCCAGCAGCCCCGAGGGTTTAGAGGCCTACGAGCAGTACTTC. Translating gives CASSPEGLEAYEQYF.

The genes are TRBV4-1 and TRBJ1-1; possible D gene TRBD1, 5 bases. V shed 0 bases and J shed 1 base, with 12 bases lying between them. CDR1 MGHRA and CDR2 YSYEKL come from the germline V gene. There are 16 residues in the CDR3. The CDR3 coding sequence is TGCGCCAGCAGCCAAGATATCGGGGGGTGGAACACTGAAGCTTTCTTT. Translating gives CASSQDIGGWNTEAFF.

This clone was recorded once. This chain's CDR3 is CTSSQDRGTCSYEQYF. The CDR3 DNA is TGCACCAGCAGCCAAGACCGGGGGACGTGCTCCTACGAGCAGTACTTC. The V gene is TRBV1, the J gene TRBJ2-7; TRBD2 is the table's D call, not checked against the DNA. TRBV1 is a known pseudogene. The CDR3 totals 16 residues.

The CDR3 region has the DNA TGTGCCAGCAGTTTAAGCAGGCAGGGAAGCTCCTACGAGCAGTACTTC. Residues: CASSLSRQGSSYEQYF. This chain joins TRBV27 and TRBJ2-7, with a weak D call TRBD1 (5 bases). V lost 2 bases, J lost 0 bases, and 14 bases lay in between. CDR3 length equals 16 residues. The germline CDR1 and CDR2 sequences are MNHEY and SMNVEV (reference sequence).

The chain is built from TRBV27 and TRBJ1-6, with D maybe TRBD1 (5 bases). The length of the CDR3 is 13 residues. V was cut by 2 bases and J by 14 bases, with 13 bases left in between. CDR1 is MNHEY and CDR2 is SMNVEV in the germline V gene (reference sequence). CDR3 coding DNA: TGTGCCAGCAGTTTAGGTGAGGGACTCACCCTCCACTTT. As protein: CASSLGEGLTLHF.

This chain uses TRBV5-4 with TRBJ2-7; D not resolved. The CDR3 runs 15 residues. V lost 0 bases and J lost 0, with 10 bases in between. Germline V gene data show CDR1 as SGHNT and CDR2 as YYREEE (reference sequence). The CDR3 here is CASSLGGESSYEQYF. As DNA, the CDR3 is TGTGCCAGCAGCTTGGGCGGCGAGAGCTCCTACGAGCAGTACTTC.

The gene calls are TRBV11-2 and TRBJ1-3; D unclear. Germline V gives CDR1 SGHAT, CDR2 FQNNGV. This CDR3 comprises 14 residues. Deletions cut 6 bases from V and 4 bases from J, with 13 bases between. The CDR3 region is CASRLSTGGNTIYF. The CDR3 DNA reads TGTGCCAGCAGACTCTCAACGGGAGGAAACACCATATATTTT.

The chain employs TRBV4-3 and TRBJ2-7, with TRBD2 matching over 12 bases. The V segment lost 1 base and the J segment 2 bases; nucleotides outside the gene matches: 18. This CDR3 is 21 amino acids long. Germline-derived CDR1 and CDR2 are LGHNA and YSLEER. The DNA for the CDR3 is TGCGCCAGCAGCCAAGTAGGACGACTAGCGGGGGCCGGGACCCAAACCTACGAGCAGTACTTC. Translation gives CASSQVGRLAGAGTQTYEQYF.

V usage is TRBV9 and J usage is TRBJ1-6; no clear D. The CDR3 has 14 residues. Germline V gene lookup returns CDR1 SGDLS and CDR2 YYNGEE. V was shortened by 4 bases and J by 7 bases, with 12 bases between the two germline ends. DNA for the CDR3: TGTGCCAGCAGCAGCGGACGGACGAATTCACCCCTCCACTTT. Translated: CASSSGRTNSPLHF.

The V call is TRBV18, the J call TRBJ1-6, with D tentatively TRBD1 (5 bases). CDR1 and CDR2 (germline): KGHSH, LQKENI. The ends were cut back, 3 bases at V and 10 bases at J, with 13 bases in the middle. The CDR3 spans 14 residues. The CDR3: CASSPGPGGSPLHF. CDR3 nucleotide sequence: TGTGCCAGCTCACCGGGACCGGGGGGATCACCCCTCCACTTT.

The chain carries TRBV27 and TRBJ1-4; D is possibly TRBD1 (5 bases). Germline CDR1 reads MNHEY; CDR2 reads SMNVEV (reference sequence). Trimming took off 0 bases at V and 7 bases at J, with 9 bases between the two ends. The CDR3 extends over 14 amino acids. The DNA for the CDR3 is TGTGCCAGCAGTTTATCGGGGGGGGGTGAAAAACTGTTTTTT. The encoded protein is CASSLSGGGEKLFF.

The chain employs TRBV27 and TRBJ2-7, with 7 bases aligning to TRBD1. V was clipped by 4 bases and J by 2 bases; unmatched bases: 8. The CDR3 is 15 amino acids. The germline V gene encodes CDR1 MNHEY and CDR2 SMNVEV (reference sequence). The CDR3 DNA reads TGTGCCAGCAGTTCATCGGACAGGACAACCTACGAGCAGTACTTC. The encoded protein is CASSSSDRTTYEQYF.

This clone was seen a single time. The rearrangement links TRBV9 to TRBJ1-2; D ambiguous. Between the trimmed V and J ends, which lost 2 bases and 8 bases, there was a span of 16 bases. Per germline, CDR1 SGDLS and CDR2 YYNGEE. This CDR3 has 14 residues. The CDR3 reads CASSVSQAPGGYTF. The CDR3 nucleotides are TGTGCCAGCAGCGTTTCCCAGGCGCCGGGGGGCTACACCTTC. Together with reference TRBV9 and TRBJ1-2, the CDR3 gives the full variable domain: DSGVTQTPKHLITATGQRVTLRCSPRSGDLSVYWYQQSLDQGLQFLIQYYNGEERAKGNILERFSAQQFPDLHSELNLSSLELGDSALYFCASSVSQAPGGYTFGSGTRLTVV.

The chain couples TRBV19 to TRBJ2-3, with D tentatively TRBD1 (6 bases). In germline, CDR1 is LNHDA, CDR2 SQIVND (reference sequence). The CDR3 is 15 amino acids. Trimming took 7 bases from V and 2 from J, leaving 16 bases between them. CDR3 in DNA: TGTGCCAGTATTCAGACAGGCTCCACCACAGATACGCAGTATTTT. Translating it yields CASIQTGSTTDTQYF. Combining the CDR3 with reference TRBV19 and TRBJ2-3 gives the whole variable domain DGGITQSPKYLFRKEGQNVTLSCEQNLNHDAMYWYRQDPGQGLRLIYYSQIVNDFQKGDIAEGYSVSREKKESFPLTVTSAQKNPTAFYLCASIQTGSTTDTQYFGPGTRLTVL.

Note on this clone: At one end the junction does not follow the germline gene, possibly because of a read error. The V gene is TRBV11-2, the J gene TRBJ2-7; 10 nucleotides line up with TRBD1. Germline V gene data show CDR1 as SGHAT and CDR2 as FQNNGV. This CDR3 has 16 residues. The CDR3 sequence: CANSLGWTGGRYEQYF. The CDR3 region has the DNA TGTGCCAACAGCTTAGGCTGGACAGGGGGAAGGTACGAGCAGTACTTC.

The chain uses TRBV7-3 and TRBJ2-2; D perhaps matches TRBD2 (5 bases). This CDR3 region has 16 residues. V was shortened by 4 bases and J by 2 bases, with 14 bases between the two germline ends. The V gene's germline CDR1 is SGHTA and CDR2 FQGTGA. CDR3 sequence: CASSSPHGLNTGELFF. CDR3 DNA: TGTGCCAGCAGCTCCCCCCATGGACTTAACACCGGGGAGCTGTTTTTT.